The next 8 T cell receptor beta chains were all read from a single sample in a study of beta chain features in type 1 diabetes. The investigators reverse transcribed all of the isolated RNA, so they sequenced expressed TCRB transcripts. Some clones are missing from TCRdb's copy, which holds only in-frame ones; the method was immunoSEQ multiplex PCR. The sample carries around 190,000 clones, approximately 13% recorded once. The specimen sequenced was central memory CD4+ T cells from blood. These receptors were taken from a woman in her late teens or twenties in good health.

This clone was counted between two and nine times. The chain has TRBV5-4 and TRBJ2-5; D is uncertain. The length of the CDR3 is 13 residues. Trimming removed 4 bases from V and 6 bases from J, with 13 bases in between. The germline V gene has CDR1 SGHNT and CDR2 YYREEE (reference sequence). In DNA, the CDR3 is TGTGCCAGCAGCCAAGATACGAGAAAGACCCAGTACTTC. Its translation: CASSQDTRKTQYF.

This clone was found a few times. The chain is built from TRBV2 and TRBJ2-3; 11 bases fit TRBD2. The V segment lost 8 bases and the J segment 4 bases; nucleotides outside the gene matches: 5. The CDR3 has 14 amino acids. Germline CDR1 SNHLY, CDR2 FYNNEI. The CDR3 DNA reads as TGTGCCAGCTTATCTAGCGGGAGGCCAGATACGCAGTATTTT. Encoded protein: CASLSSGRPDTQYF.

The CDR3: CASSGGDTSTDTQYF. The CDR3 DNA reads as TGTGCCAGCAGTGGTGGAGATACTAGCACAGATACGCAGTATTTT. This rearrangement joins TRBV28 to TRBJ2-3; D gene uncertain. V was trimmed by 5 bases and J by 0 bases, leaving 12 bases between them. The CDR3 contains 15 residues. Germline CDR1 MDHEN, CDR2 SYDVKM.

V and J are TRBV27 and TRBJ2-4; D might be TRBD1 (5 bases). Trimming left V 4 bases short and J 0 bases short, with 13 bases between. The CDR3 length is 16 residues. Per germline, CDR1 MNHEY and CDR2 SMNVEV (reference sequence). The CDR3 bases are TGTGCCAGCAGTTCCCTCCCGACAGTAGCCAAAAACATTCAGTACTTC. This gives the protein CASSSLPTVAKNIQYF.

The chain employs TRBV30 and TRBJ1-4; 9 bases match TRBD1. The V gene's germline CDR1 is GTSNPN and CDR2 SVGIG (reference sequence). The J segment lost 5 bases and the V segment lost 2 bases, leaving 6 bases of the junction unmatched. This CDR3 has 15 amino acids. Here the CDR3 DNA reads TGTGCCTGGAGTTCAAAAGGGACAGGGAATGAAAAACTGTTTTTT. This gives the protein CAWSSKGTGNEKLFF.

The chain has TRBV9 and TRBJ2-2; TRBD2 matches 11 bases. V lost 2 bases and J lost 4; bases outside the gene matches: 10. The CDR3 is made up of 18 amino acids. In germline, CDR1 is SGDLS, CDR2 YYNGEE. The CDR3 region is CASSVSVSGRGSTGELFF. CDR3 sequence (DNA): TGTGCCAGCAGCGTTTCGGTTAGCGGGAGGGGGAGCACCGGGGAGCTGTTTTTT.

This clone came up a few times. The chain combines TRBV20-1 with TRBJ2-5, with D maybe TRBD2 (6 bases). This CDR3 is 11 amino acids long. Trimming removed 6 bases at V and 10 bases at J, with 15 bases between. The germline V gene encodes CDR1 DFQATT and CDR2 SNEGSKA (reference sequence). The chain's CDR3 is CSAMDSEGQYF. The CDR3 DNA reads TGCAGTGCCATGGACTCGGAGGGCCAGTACTTC.

In its sample, this clone was seen a few times. This chain connects TRBV11-2 to TRBJ2-3; weak D call: TRBD1 (5 bases). The germline CDR1 and CDR2 sequences are SGHAT and FQNNGV. This CDR3 contains 17 residues. With 0 bases removed from V and 2 bases from J, the gap between germline ends came to 15 bases. CDR3 bases: TGTGCCAGCAGCTTAGACGGCAGGGTTTGGAACACAGATACGCAGTATTTT. Protein: CASSLDGRVWNTDTQYF.